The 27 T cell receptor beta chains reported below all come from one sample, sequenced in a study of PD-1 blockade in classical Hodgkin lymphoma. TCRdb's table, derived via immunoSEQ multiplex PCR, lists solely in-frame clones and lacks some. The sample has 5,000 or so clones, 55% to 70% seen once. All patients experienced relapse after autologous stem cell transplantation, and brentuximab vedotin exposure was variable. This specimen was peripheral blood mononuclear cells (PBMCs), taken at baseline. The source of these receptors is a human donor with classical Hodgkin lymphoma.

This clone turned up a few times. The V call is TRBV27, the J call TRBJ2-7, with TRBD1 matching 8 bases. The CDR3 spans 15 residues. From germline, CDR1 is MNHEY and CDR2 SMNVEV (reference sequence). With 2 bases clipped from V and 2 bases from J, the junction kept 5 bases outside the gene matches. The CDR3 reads CASSLLPGGAYEQYF. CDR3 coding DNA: TGTGCCAGCAGTTTACTACCAGGGGGCGCCTACGAGCAGTACTTC.

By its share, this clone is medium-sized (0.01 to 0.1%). As DNA, the CDR3 is TGTGCCAGCAGCTCGGGGGGACAGCCCCAGCATTTT. This codes for CASSSGGQPQHF. The chain employs TRBV7-9 and TRBJ1-5, with D perhaps TRBD1 (5 bases). The V end was cut by 4 bases, the J end by 7 bases, with 8 bases between. The germline gives CDR1 SEHNR, CDR2 FQNEAQ (reference sequence). This CDR3 is 12 amino acids long.

CDR3 in amino acids: CSVELVGETYNEQFF. CDR3 nucleotide sequence: TGCAGCGTTGAATTGGTAGGTGAGACCTACAATGAGCAGTTCTTC. The chain uses TRBV29-1 and TRBJ2-1; D uncertain. This CDR3 is built from 15 residues. With 2 bases removed from V and 2 bases from J, the gap between germline ends came to 13 bases. CDR1 is SQVTM and CDR2 is ANQGSEA in the germline V gene.

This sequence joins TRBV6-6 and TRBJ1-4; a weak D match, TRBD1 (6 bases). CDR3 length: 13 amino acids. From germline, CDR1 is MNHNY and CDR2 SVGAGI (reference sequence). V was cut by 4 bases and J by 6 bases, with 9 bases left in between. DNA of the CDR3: TGTGCCAGCAGTTGGAGGGGGTATGAAAAACTGTTTTTT. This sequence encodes CASSWRGYEKLFF.

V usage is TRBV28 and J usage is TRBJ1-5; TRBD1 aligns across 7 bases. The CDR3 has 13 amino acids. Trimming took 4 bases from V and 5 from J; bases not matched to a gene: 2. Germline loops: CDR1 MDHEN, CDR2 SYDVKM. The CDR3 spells CASSSRGYQPQHF. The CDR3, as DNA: TGTGCCAGCAGTTCCAGGGGGTATCAGCCCCAGCATTTT. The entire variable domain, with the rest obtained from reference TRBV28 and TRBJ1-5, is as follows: DVKVTQSSRYLVKRTGEKVFLECVQDMDHENMFWYRQDPGLGLRLIYFSYDVKMKEKGDIPEGYSVSREKKERFSLILESASTNQTSMYLCASSSRGYQPQHFGDGTRLSIL.

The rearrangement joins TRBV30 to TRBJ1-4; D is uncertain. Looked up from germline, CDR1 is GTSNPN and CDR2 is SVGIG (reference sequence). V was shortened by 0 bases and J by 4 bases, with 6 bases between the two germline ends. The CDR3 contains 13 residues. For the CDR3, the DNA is TGTGCCTGGAGTGTACGGCTTAATGAAAAACTGTTTTTT. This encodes CAWSVRLNEKLFF.

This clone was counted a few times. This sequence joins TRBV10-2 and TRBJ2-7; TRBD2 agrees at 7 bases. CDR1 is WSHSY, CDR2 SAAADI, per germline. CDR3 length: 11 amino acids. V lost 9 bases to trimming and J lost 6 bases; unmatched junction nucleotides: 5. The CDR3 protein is CASRLAGEQYF. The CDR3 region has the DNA TGCGCCAGTAGACTAGCTGGCGAGCAGTACTTC.

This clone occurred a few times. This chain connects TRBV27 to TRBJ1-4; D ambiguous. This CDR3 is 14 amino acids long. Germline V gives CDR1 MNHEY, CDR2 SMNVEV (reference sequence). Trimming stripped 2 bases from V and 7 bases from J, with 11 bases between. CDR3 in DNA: TGTGCCAGCAGTTTAGCCGCGGGTAGTGAAAAACTGTTTTTT. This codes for CASSLAAGSEKLFF.

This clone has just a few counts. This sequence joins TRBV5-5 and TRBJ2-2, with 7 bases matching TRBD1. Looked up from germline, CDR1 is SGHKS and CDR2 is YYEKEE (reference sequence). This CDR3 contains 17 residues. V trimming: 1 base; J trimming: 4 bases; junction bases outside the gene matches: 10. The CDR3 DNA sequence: TGTGCCAGCAGCTTGTCTGTTACAGGGGCCATCACCGGGGAGCTGTTTTTT. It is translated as CASSLSVTGAITGELFF. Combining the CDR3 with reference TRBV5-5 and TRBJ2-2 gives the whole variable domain DAGVTQSPTHLIKTRGQQVTLRCSPISGHKSVSWYQQVLGQGPQFIFQYYEKEERGRGNFPDRFSARQFPNYSSELNVNALLLGDSALYLCASSLSVTGAITGELFFGEGSRLTVL.

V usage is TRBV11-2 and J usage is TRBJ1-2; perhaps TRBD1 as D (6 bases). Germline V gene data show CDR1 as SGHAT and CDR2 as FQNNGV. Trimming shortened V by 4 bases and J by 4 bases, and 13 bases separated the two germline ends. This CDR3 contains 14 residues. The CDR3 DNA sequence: TGTGCCAGCAGCTCTCACAGGGACGGCTATGGCTACACCTTC. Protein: CASSSHRDGYGYTF.

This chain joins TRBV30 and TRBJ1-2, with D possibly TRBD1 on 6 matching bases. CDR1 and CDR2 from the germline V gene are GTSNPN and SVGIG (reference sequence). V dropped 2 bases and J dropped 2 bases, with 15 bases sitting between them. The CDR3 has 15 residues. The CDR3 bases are TGTGCCTGGAGTCCCCTGGACAGACTCAACTATGGCTACACCTTC. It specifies CAWSPLDRLNYGYTF.

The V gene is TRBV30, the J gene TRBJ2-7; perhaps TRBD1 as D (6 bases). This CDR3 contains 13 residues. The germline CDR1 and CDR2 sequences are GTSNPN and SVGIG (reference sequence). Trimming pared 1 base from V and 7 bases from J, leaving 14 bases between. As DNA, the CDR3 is TGTGCCTGGAGTGCTCTACAGGGCCGGGAGCAGTACTTC. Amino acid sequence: CAWSALQGREQYF. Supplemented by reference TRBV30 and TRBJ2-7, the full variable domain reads SQTIHQWPATLVQPVGSPLSLECTVEGTSNPNLYWYRQAAGRGLQLLFYSVGIGQISSEVPQNLSASRPQDRQFILSSKKLLLSDSGFYLCAWSALQGREQYFGPGTRLTVT.

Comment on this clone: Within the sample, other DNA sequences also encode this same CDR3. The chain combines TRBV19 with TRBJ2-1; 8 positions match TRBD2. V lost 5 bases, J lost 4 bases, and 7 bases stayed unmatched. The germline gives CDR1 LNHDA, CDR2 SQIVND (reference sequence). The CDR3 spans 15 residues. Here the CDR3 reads CASSVTSGAYNEQFF. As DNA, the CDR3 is TGTGCCAGTAGTGTTACTAGCGGAGCTTACAATGAGCAGTTCTTC.

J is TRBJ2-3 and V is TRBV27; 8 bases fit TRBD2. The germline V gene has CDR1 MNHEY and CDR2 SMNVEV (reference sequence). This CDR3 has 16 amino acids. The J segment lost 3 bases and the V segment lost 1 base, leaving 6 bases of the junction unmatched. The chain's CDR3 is CASSLYGRGVTDTQYF. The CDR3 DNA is TGTGCCAGCAGTTTATATGGGCGGGGGGTTACAGATACGCAGTATTTT.

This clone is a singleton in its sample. CDR3 in amino acids: CASSPRVSGANVLTF. The CDR3 DNA reads as TGTGCCAGCAGCCCCAGGGTATCTGGGGCCAACGTCCTGACTTTC. The V call is TRBV7-3, the J call TRBJ2-6; a possible D gene is TRBD1 (5 bases). The CDR3 contains 15 residues. V was cut by 5 bases and J by 1 base, with 9 bases left in between. The germline CDR1 and CDR2 sequences are SGHTA and FQGTGA.

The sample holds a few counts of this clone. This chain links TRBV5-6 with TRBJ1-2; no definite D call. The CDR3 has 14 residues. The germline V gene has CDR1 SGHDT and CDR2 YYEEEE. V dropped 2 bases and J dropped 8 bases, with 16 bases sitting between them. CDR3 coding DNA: TGTGCCAGCAGCTTCCTGGCCCAAGGACTCGGCTACACCTTC. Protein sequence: CASSFLAQGLGYTF.

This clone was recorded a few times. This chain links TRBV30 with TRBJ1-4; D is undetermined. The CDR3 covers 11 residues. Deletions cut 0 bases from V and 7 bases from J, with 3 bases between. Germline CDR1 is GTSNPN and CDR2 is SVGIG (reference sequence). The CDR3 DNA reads TGTGCCTGGAGTGTGGGTGAAAAACTGTTTTTT. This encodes CAWSVGEKLFF.

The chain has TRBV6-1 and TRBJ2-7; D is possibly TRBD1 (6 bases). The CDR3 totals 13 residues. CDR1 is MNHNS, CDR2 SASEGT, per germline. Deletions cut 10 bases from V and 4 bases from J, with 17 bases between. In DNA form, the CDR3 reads TGTGCCACCCAGGATCCGACAGGATACGAGCAGTACTTC. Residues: CATQDPTGYEQYF.

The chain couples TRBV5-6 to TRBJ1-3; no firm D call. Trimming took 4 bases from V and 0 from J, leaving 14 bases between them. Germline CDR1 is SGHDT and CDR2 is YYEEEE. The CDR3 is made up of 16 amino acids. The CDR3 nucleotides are TGTGCCAGCAGCCTCCGACGACACAACTCTGGAAACACCATATATTTT. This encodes CASSLRRHNSGNTIYF.

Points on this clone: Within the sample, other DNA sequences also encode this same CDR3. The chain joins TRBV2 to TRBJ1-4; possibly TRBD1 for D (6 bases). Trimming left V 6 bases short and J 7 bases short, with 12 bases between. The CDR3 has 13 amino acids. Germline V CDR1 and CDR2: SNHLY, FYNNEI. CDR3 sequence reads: CASREPTGEKLFF. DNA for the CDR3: TGTGCCAGCAGGGAACCGACAGGTGAAAAACTGTTTTTT.

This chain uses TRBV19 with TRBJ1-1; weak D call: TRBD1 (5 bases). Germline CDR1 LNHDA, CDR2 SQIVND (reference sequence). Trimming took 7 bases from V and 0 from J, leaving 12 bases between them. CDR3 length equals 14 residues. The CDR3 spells CASTPGTLNTEAFF. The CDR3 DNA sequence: TGTGCCAGTACTCCAGGGACCTTGAACACTGAAGCTTTCTTT.

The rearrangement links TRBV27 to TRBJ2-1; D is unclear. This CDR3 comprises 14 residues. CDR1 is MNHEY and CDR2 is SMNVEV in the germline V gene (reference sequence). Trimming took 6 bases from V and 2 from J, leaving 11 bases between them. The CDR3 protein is CASRRRGPYNEQFF. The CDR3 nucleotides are TGTGCCAGCAGGCGGAGAGGACCCTACAATGAGCAGTTCTTC.

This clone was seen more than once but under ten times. This CDR3 reads CASSLGLGQNYGYTF. The CDR3 DNA reads TGTGCCAGCAGCTTGGGGTTGGGACAGAACTATGGCTACACCTTC. This chain joins TRBV5-6 and TRBJ1-2; 7 bases are a match to TRBD1. The CDR3 loop spans 15 amino acids. The germline V gene has CDR1 SGHDT and CDR2 YYEEEE. V gave up 0 bases and J gave up 2 bases; unmatched junction bases: 4.

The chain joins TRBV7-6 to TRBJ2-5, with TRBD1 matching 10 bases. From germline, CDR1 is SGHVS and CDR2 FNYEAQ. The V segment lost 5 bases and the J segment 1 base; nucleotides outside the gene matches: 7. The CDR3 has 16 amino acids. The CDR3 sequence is CASSPWDRGVQETQYF. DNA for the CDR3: TGTGCCAGCAGCCCATGGGACAGGGGCGTCCAAGAGACCCAGTACTTC. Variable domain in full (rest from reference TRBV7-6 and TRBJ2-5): GAGVSQSPRYKVTKRGQDVALRCDPISGHVSLYWYRQALGQGPEFLTYFNYEAQQDKSGLPNDRFSAERPEGSISTLTIQRTEQRDSAMYRCASSPWDRGVQETQYFGPGTRLLVL.

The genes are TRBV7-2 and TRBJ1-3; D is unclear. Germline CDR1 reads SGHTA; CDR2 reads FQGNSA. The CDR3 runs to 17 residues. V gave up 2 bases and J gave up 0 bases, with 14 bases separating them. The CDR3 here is CASSLLPETSSGNTIYF. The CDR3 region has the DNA TGTGCCAGCAGCTTATTGCCGGAAACCTCCTCTGGAAACACCATATATTTT.

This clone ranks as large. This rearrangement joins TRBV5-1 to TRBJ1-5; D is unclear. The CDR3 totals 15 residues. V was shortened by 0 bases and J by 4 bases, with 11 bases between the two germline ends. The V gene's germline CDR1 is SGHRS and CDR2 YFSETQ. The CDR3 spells CASSLEGRTNQPQHF. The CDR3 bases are TGCGCCAGCAGCTTGGAAGGCCGAACTAATCAGCCCCAGCATTTT. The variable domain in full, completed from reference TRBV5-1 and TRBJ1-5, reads KAGVTQTPRYLIKTRGQQVTLSCSPISGHRSVSWYQQTPGQGLQFLFEYFSETQRNKGNFPGRFSGRQFSNSRSEMNVSTLELGDSALYLCASSLEGRTNQPQHFGDGTRLSIL.

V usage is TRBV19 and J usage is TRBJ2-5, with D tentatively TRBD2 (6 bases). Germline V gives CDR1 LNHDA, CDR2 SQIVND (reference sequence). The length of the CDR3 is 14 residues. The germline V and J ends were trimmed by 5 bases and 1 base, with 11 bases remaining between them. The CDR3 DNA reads TGTGCCAGTAGTTCCCGGCGGGGCCAAGAGACCCAGTACTTC. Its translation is CASSSRRGQETQYF.